Listed here is a single TCR beta chain. These data come from a study of graft-versus-host responses after intestinal transplantation. Overall study: Tacrolimus and steroids were given for two to three years to all recipients after anti-thymocyte globulin induction.

Data came from immunoSEQ multiplex PCR; TCRdb stores just in-frame clones and leaves some out. The profile shows 5,500 to 8,500 clones, around 26% of them singletons. The germline V gene has CDR1 SGHTA and CDR2 FQGNSA. There are 14 residues in the CDR3. V lost 3 bases, J lost 7 bases, and 15 bases lay in between. Irradiated, violet-dye-labeled stimulator cells, 200,000 in number, were plated with 200,000 CFSE-labeled responder cells. The chain combines TRBV7-2 with TRBJ1-2; D may be TRBD1 (6 bases). The sequence came from a human patient who received an intestinal transplant. Sequenced here: alloreactive CD4+ T cells from a mixed lymphocyte reaction culture, sampled before intestinal transplant. The subset: CFSE-low proliferating T cells sorted from roughly 6-day pre-transplant mixed lymphocyte reaction (GvH or HvG direction). The CDR3 loop is CASSFPGTIVGYTF. Written as DNA, the CDR3 is TGTGCCAGCAGCTTCCCCGGGACAATAGTTGGCTACACCTTC.